This entry lists 30 T cell receptor beta chains sequenced from one sample in a study of CD8 T cells in ankylosing spondylitis. The study, taken as a whole, reports: Ankylosing spondylitis blood appeared to be characterized by a TCR beta motif of under 10 highly homologous variants.

No antigen has been identified for these receptors. MiXCR was run by TCRdb on the 5' RACE reads, yielding one entry per CDR3 protein. The repertoire consists of 700,000 to 1,000,000 distinct CDR3 sequences, with 10% to 15% occurring once and the leading ten covering roughly 0.51%. The specimen sequenced was blood, either unsorted or a sorted T cell fraction (not recorded which). These receptors were taken from a male donor with ankylosing spondylitis.

This rearrangement joins TRBV5-1 to TRBJ1-2; D is undetermined. CDR3 length equals 12 residues. The V end lost 7 bases, the J end lost 2 bases, and 9 bases lay between the germline ends. Germline lookup yields CDR1 SGHRS and CDR2 YFSETQ. For the CDR3, the DNA is TGCGCCAGCCGGGGAGAGAACTATGGCTACACCTTC. Translation gives CASRGENYGYTF.

The rearrangement joins TRBV18 to TRBJ2-7; TRBD1 or TRBD2 may be the D gene (5 bases each). Germline V gene lookup returns CDR1 KGHSH and CDR2 LQKENI. The V end was cut by 6 bases, the J end by 3 bases, with 15 bases between. This CDR3 has 14 residues. CDR3 protein: CASSGQGGFYEQYF. CDR3 nucleotide sequence: TGTGCCAGCTCCGGGCAGGGCGGGTTCTACGAGCAGTACTTC.

This clonotype was found many times. This rearrangement joins TRBV5-1 to TRBJ2-1, with TRBD2 matching over 9 bases. From germline, CDR1 is SGHRS and CDR2 YFSETQ. V lost 2 bases and J lost 12; bases outside the gene matches: 12. The CDR3 is 15 residues long. The CDR3 sequence: CASSLRLAAAVGQFF. The CDR3, as DNA: TGCGCCAGCAGCTTACGACTAGCGGCGGCCGTAGGGCAGTTCTTC.

The chain links TRBV20-1 to TRBJ2-3; weak D call: TRBD2 (6 bases). This CDR3 is built from 13 residues. V was pared by 2 bases and J by 5 bases, with 11 bases between. Germline loops: CDR1 DFQATT, CDR2 SNEGSKA (reference sequence). The CDR3 reads CSARLATIDTQYF. CDR3 coding DNA: TGCAGTGCTAGACTAGCGACGATAGATACGCAGTATTTT.

V gene TRBV7-2 combines with J gene TRBJ1-2; 10 bases align to TRBD1. J lost 5 bases, V lost 2 bases, and 5 bases had no gene match. The CDR3 extends over 15 amino acids. Germline V CDR1 and CDR2: SGHTA, FQGNSA. CDR3 coding DNA: TGTGCCAGCAGCTTAAGACAGGGGGCGGGGTATGGCTACACCTTC. Translation gives CASSLRQGAGYGYTF.

This clonotype was seen ten or more times. V gene TRBV20-1 combines with J gene TRBJ1-6, with D uncertain. V gave up 1 base and J gave up 10 bases, with 14 bases separating them. Looked up from germline, CDR1 is DFQATT and CDR2 is SNEGSKA (reference sequence). This CDR3 is 14 amino acids long. CDR3 amino acids: CSARGLHPHSPLHF. The DNA of the CDR3 is TGCAGTGCTAGAGGTTTACACCCGCACTCACCCCTCCACTTT.

This clonotype was detected many times. V is TRBV20-1 and J is TRBJ2-3; D unresolved. This CDR3 contains 12 residues. The germline V gene has CDR1 DFQATT and CDR2 SNEGSKA (reference sequence). Trimming removed 3 bases at V and 4 bases at J, with 8 bases between. The CDR3 coding sequence is TGCAGTGCTAGGGCTCCGCCAGATACGCAGTATTTT. Translation: CSARAPPDTQYF.

In this sample, this clonotype turned up many times. The chain carries TRBV10-3 and TRBJ2-7, with a possible D match to TRBD1 (5 bases). CDR1 is ENHRY, CDR2 SYGVKD, per germline. CDR3 length equals 13 residues. V dropped 2 bases and J dropped 6 bases, with 11 bases sitting between them. The CDR3 region has the DNA TGTGCCATCAGTGAGCTCAGGGATCGCGAGCAGTACTTC. Residues: CAISELRDREQYF.

V is TRBV12-3 or TRBV12-4 and J is TRBJ1-1, with TRBD1 as a possible D gene (5 bases). This CDR3 region has 15 residues. V lost 3 bases and J 1 base, leaving 12 bases between the germline ends. The CDR3 bases are TGTGCCAGCAGTTTTTTCAGGGCCGGGAACACTGAAGCTTTCTTT. Its translation: CASSFFRAGNTEAFF.

The chain combines TRBV7-2 with TRBJ1-1; TRBD1 might be the D (5 bases). The ends were cut back, 1 base at V and 3 bases at J, with 9 bases in the middle. The CDR3 runs 14 residues. In germline, CDR1 is SGHTA, CDR2 FQGNSA. In DNA form, the CDR3 reads TGTGCCAGCAGCTTAGAAGGGGCCTACACTGAAGCTTTCTTT. Encoded protein: CASSLEGAYTEAFF.

This clonotype was recorded a few times. The chain joins TRBV4-1 to TRBJ2-7; TRBD2 matches 12 bases. V dropped 0 bases and J dropped 2; count of bases not matched to a gene: 11. The germline gives CDR1 MGHRA, CDR2 YSYEKL. The CDR3 sequence is 19 residues long. The CDR3 protein is CASSQDIILAGGPPYEQYF. In nucleotides, the CDR3 is TGCGCCAGCAGCCAAGACATAATTCTAGCGGGAGGGCCTCCCTACGAGCAGTACTTC.

V gene TRBV5-1 combines with J gene TRBJ2-2, with no clear D. In germline, CDR1 is SGHRS, CDR2 YFSETQ. The CDR3 has 15 residues. The V and J ends lost 0 bases and 1 base respectively, with 7 bases between them. CDR3 loop: CASSLAVRNTGELFF. The CDR3 region has the DNA TGCGCCAGCAGCTTGGCCGTGCGGAACACCGGGGAGCTGTTTTTT.

This clonotype was seen ten or more times. The chain combines TRBV4-3 with TRBJ1-2, with TRBD1 as a possible D gene (5 bases). Trimming took off 0 bases at V and 5 bases at J, with 16 bases between the two ends. The CDR3 contains 16 residues. In germline, CDR1 is LGHNA, CDR2 YSLEER. The CDR3 DNA is TGCGCCAGCAGCCAAGATCATCGCAGGGTGGGGTATGGCTACACCTTC. This gives the protein CASSQDHRRVGYGYTF.

This clonotype was observed a handful of times. CDR3 region: CAISEGTGINYGYTF. The CDR3 DNA is TGTGCCATCAGTGAGGGGACAGGGATTAACTATGGCTACACCTTC. The V and J genes are TRBV10-3 and TRBJ1-2; 9 positions agree with TRBD1. Germline CDR1 and CDR2: ENHRY and SYGVKD. The CDR3 sequence is 15 residues long. Trimming at V came to 2 bases and at J to 1 base, leaving 2 bases not matched to a gene.

This chain uses TRBV20-1 with TRBJ1-4; D unclear. CDR3 length equals 12 residues. Per germline, CDR1 DFQATT and CDR2 SNEGSKA (reference sequence). V lost 6 bases and J 10 bases, leaving 15 bases between the germline ends. CDR3 DNA: TGCAGTGCGATGGGGAGGGATGGAAAACTGTTTTTT. Its protein product is CSAMGRDGKLFF.

This clonotype has only a few counts. The V gene is TRBV19, the J gene TRBJ2-7; TRBD2 matches 8 bases. CDR3 length: 14 residues. In germline, CDR1 is LNHDA, CDR2 SQIVND (reference sequence). V lost 8 bases, J lost 2 bases, and 8 bases stayed unmatched. CDR3 nucleotides: TGTGCCAGTCATCCCGGGAGGGCCCCCTACGAGCAGTACTTC. It encodes CASHPGRAPYEQYF.

This chain connects TRBV6-2 or TRBV6-3 to TRBJ2-7, with D maybe TRBD1 (5 bases). Germline-derived CDR1 and CDR2 are MNHEY and SVGEGT. Trimming shortened V by 0 bases and J by 0 bases, and 12 bases separated the two germline ends. This CDR3 contains 16 residues. The CDR3 DNA is TGTGCCAGCAGTTACTCACGACAGACGAGCTCCTACGAGCAGTACTTC. Translation gives CASSYSRQTSSYEQYF.

CDR3 DNA sequence: TGTGCCAGCAGCCCAGAACGAACAGGGGGGGCTTTCTTT. Encoded protein: CASSPERTGGAFF. The gene calls are TRBV7-2 and TRBJ1-1, with 8 bases identical to TRBD1. The V gene end was trimmed by 5 bases and the J gene end by 11 bases; junction bases not matched to a gene: 10. Germline CDR1 and CDR2: SGHTA and FQGNSA. CDR3 length equals 13 residues.

This clonotype occurred a few times. The CDR3 loop is CASSRDTKNTDTQYF. The CDR3 coding sequence is TGCGCCAGCAGCCGGGACACCAAGAACACAGATACGCAGTATTTT. The V gene is TRBV5-1, the J gene TRBJ2-3; D is possibly TRBD1 (6 bases). This CDR3 has 15 amino acids. Trimming removed 4 bases from V and 2 bases from J, with 14 bases in between. In germline, CDR1 is SGHRS, CDR2 YFSETQ.

The genes are TRBV28 and TRBJ2-7; maybe TRBD2 (6 bases). V dropped 7 bases and J dropped 3 bases, with 34 bases sitting between them. This CDR3 contains 20 residues. Germline loops: CDR1 MDHEN, CDR2 SYDVKM. This chain's CDR3 is CASNPYRAREGGGALYEQYF. Written as DNA, the CDR3 is TGTGCCAGCAATCCATATAGGGCCAGGGAAGGCGGCGGGGCCCTCTACGAGCAGTACTTC.

The chain employs TRBV9 and TRBJ2-5; D is possibly TRBD1 or TRBD2 (5 bases each). With 4 bases removed from V and 2 bases from J, the gap between germline ends came to 12 bases. CDR1 and CDR2 from the germline V gene are SGDLS and YYNGEE. CDR3 length equals 14 residues. This CDR3 is CASSLRDAQETQYF. CDR3 sequence (DNA): TGTGCCAGCAGCTTACGGGACGCACAAGAGACCCAGTACTTC.

This chain joins TRBV7-2 and TRBJ2-1; 8 bases are shared with TRBD1. Germline V gives CDR1 SGHTA, CDR2 FQGNSA. The ends lost 2 bases at V and 4 bases at J; junction bases unmatched: 7. The CDR3 is made up of 16 amino acids. CDR3 in amino acids: CASSLNRDRPYNEQFF. CDR3 DNA: TGTGCCAGCAGCTTAAACCGGGACAGGCCTTACAATGAGCAGTTCTTC.

This clonotype was counted only a few times. The CDR3 region has the DNA TGTGCCAGCAGCCCGGGACAGGGGCAACAAGAGACCCAGTACTTC. Protein product: CASSPGQGQQETQYF. V gene TRBV11-3 combines with J gene TRBJ2-5; 10 nucleotides match TRBD1. V shed 5 bases, J shed 2 bases, and the junction held 5 bases outside the gene matches. The V gene's germline CDR1 is SGHNT and CDR2 YENEEA. CDR3 length: 15 amino acids.

The chain recombines TRBV5-1 with TRBJ2-3; TRBD1 matches 8 bases. The CDR3 has 15 amino acids. In germline, CDR1 is SGHRS, CDR2 YFSETQ. V gave up 0 bases and J gave up 5 bases; unmatched junction bases: 5. DNA of the CDR3: TGCGCCAGCAGCTTGGGACAGGGGTCGGGAGATACGCAGTATTTT. Its translation: CASSLGQGSGDTQYF.

J is TRBJ2-1 and V is TRBV15; 9 bases match TRBD1. Losses at the gene ends were 0 bases for V and 10 bases for J; bases not matched to a gene: 4. Germline V gene sequence: CDR1 LNHNV, CDR2 YYDKDF (reference sequence). This CDR3 is 14 amino acids long. CDR3 loop: CATSREGQGREQFF. CDR3 coding DNA: TGTGCCACCAGCAGAGAGGGACAGGGAAGAGAGCAGTTCTTC.

The rearrangement links TRBV9 to TRBJ1-3; possible D gene TRBD1, 5 bases. Germline V gene data show CDR1 as SGDLS and CDR2 as YYNGEE. This CDR3 is built from 16 residues. V lost 8 bases to trimming and J lost 4 bases, with 22 bases between them. The DNA for the CDR3 is TGTGCCAGAGGCCCCACGGGACGCCTTTTAGGAAACACCATATATTTT. Protein: CARGPTGRLLGNTIYF.

This clonotype was observed a handful of times. The chain joins TRBV20-1 to TRBJ1-5; D gene ambiguous. This CDR3 has 14 amino acids. From germline, CDR1 is DFQATT and CDR2 SNEGSKA (reference sequence). Trimming pared 6 bases from V and 2 bases from J, leaving 14 bases between. The CDR3, as DNA: TGCAGTGCCACAGTCCCCGGGGGCAATCAGCCCCAGCATTTT. Its translation is CSATVPGGNQPQHF.

This clonotype came up many times. The J gene is TRBJ1-4, the V gene TRBV20-1, with a tentative D call TRBD1 (6 bases). CDR3 size: 14 residues. CDR1 DFQATT and CDR2 SNEGSKA come from the germline V gene (reference sequence). Trimming took off 5 bases at V and 8 bases at J, with 18 bases between the two ends. CDR3 DNA: TGCAGTGCTCCCGAACAGGGACGAGGCGAAAAACTGTTTTTT. Translating gives CSAPEQGRGEKLFF.

This clonotype turned up a few times. V and J are TRBV10-3 and TRBJ2-5; D tentatively reads TRBD1 or TRBD2 (5 bases each). Germline lookup yields CDR1 ENHRY and CDR2 SYGVKD. The CDR3 length is 15 residues. Trimming shortened V by 4 bases and J by 5 bases, and 17 bases separated the two germline ends. The CDR3 DNA reads TGTGCCATCAGTGTGGGTCAGACCGAGGGGGAGACCCAGTACTTC. Its translation is CAISVGQTEGETQYF.

This clonotype was seen at least ten times. The V gene is TRBV7-3, the J gene TRBJ2-5, with TRBD1 as a possible D gene (6 bases). The CDR3 is 16 residues long. Trimming removed 1 base from V and 1 base from J, with 13 bases in between. From germline, CDR1 is SGHTA and CDR2 FQGTGA. The CDR3 region has the DNA TGTGCCAGCAGCTTAAATGGGGGACACCGCCAAGAGACCCAGTACTTC. Translating gives CASSLNGGHRQETQYF. Based on the CDR3 plus reference TRBV7-3 and TRBJ2-5, the full variable domain is GAGVSQTPSNKVTEKGKYVELRCDPISGHTALYWYRQSLGQGPEFLIYFQGTGAADDSGLPNDRFFAVRPEGSVSTLKIQRTERGDSAVYLCASSLNGGHRQETQYFGPGTRLLVL.